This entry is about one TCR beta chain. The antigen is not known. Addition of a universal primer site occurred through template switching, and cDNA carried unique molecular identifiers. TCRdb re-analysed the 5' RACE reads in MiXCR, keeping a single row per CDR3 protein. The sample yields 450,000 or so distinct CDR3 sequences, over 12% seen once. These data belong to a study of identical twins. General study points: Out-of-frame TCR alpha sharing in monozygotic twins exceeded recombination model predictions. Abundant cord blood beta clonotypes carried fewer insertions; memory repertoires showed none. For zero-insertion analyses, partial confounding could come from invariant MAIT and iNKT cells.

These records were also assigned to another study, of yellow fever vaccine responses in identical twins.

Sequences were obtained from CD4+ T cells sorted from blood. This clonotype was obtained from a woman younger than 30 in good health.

The DNA of the CDR3 is TGTGCCAGCAGCCGCGGGACAGGACCGCTCTACGAGCAGTACTTC. Translating it yields CASSRGTGPLYEQYF. The V and J genes are TRBV7-8 and TRBJ2-7; 8 positions match TRBD1. The CDR3 is 15 amino acids. Germline V gene sequence: CDR1 SGHVS, CDR2 FQNEAQ. V was pared by 5 bases and J by 3 bases, with 9 bases of the junction left unmatched.